This T cell receptor beta chain was profiled in a study of cytomegalovirus exposure and HLA in healthy donors. Whole-study results and caveats: Analysis was carried out at a later point, and it linked a missense DCLRE1C variant to TCR beta V- and J-gene trimming. Among the CMV-associated chains, a few were confirmed in vitro as specific for CMV antigens.

The primer mix had 60 Vbeta and 13 Jbeta primers. Authors' analysis steps: Later, an analysis found some 80 million unique TCR beta chains, and roughly 10 million of these were shared. Data came from immunoSEQ multiplex PCR; TCRdb stores just in-frame clones and leaves some out. Clone size and the V and J calls come from that table; the DNA yielded D and trimming. The sample gives 100,000 or so clones, around 80% of which show up once; about 7.3% is in the top ten. Notes on this clone: Its specificity is not known.

The CDR3 loop spans 15 amino acids. V lost 5 bases and J lost 1, with 15 bases in between. Germline CDR1 and CDR2: SGHAT and FQNNGV. The sequence derives from a man aged 25-45 years in good health and CMV-seronegative. Sequenced material: PBMCs. This rearrangement joins TRBV11-2 to TRBJ2-7; a weak D match, TRBD2 (6 bases). The CDR3 DNA reads TGTGCCAGCAGCGACCAGGTTGGGGGGTCCTACGAGCAGTACTTC. This gives the protein CASSDQVGGSYEQYF.